This T cell receptor beta chain was sequenced during a study of technical replicates of blood from four donors. Profiling relied on immunoSEQ multiplex PCR, and the TCRdb table lists in-frame clones only, not all of them. The sample lists some 17,000 clones, around nine tenths occurring once. The CDR3 contains 14 residues. Germline assignment: CDR1 SNHLY and CDR2 FYNNEI. The V end was cut by 6 bases, the J end by 6 bases, with 14 bases between. The chain combines TRBV2 with TRBJ1-4, with D unclear. The sequenced sample was PBMCs. This clonotype was sampled from a human donor in good health. Here the CDR3 DNA reads TGTGCCAGCAGCGCTCAAGCGACTTATGAAAAACTGTTTTTT. Amino acid sequence: CASSAQATYEKLFF.